The rows below give T cell receptor beta chains drawn from one sample of a study of T cell responses to AZD1222 COVID-19 vaccine. Clones were sequenced by immunoSEQ multiplex PCR, and TCRdb holds only the in-frame ones, with some missing. The sample holds just under 75,000 clones; roughly 80% are singletons and the top ten take less than 50%. The material sequenced was peripheral blood, taken 28 days after the second AZD1222 dose. The receptors were sampled from an adult who received the AZD1222 COVID-19 vaccine. CDR3s include the opening cysteine and the closing phenylalanine or tryptophan.

v_call	cdr3_length	j_call	cdr3_aa
TRBV2	13	TRBJ2-7	CASSTTVSYEQYF
TRBV5-4	15	TRBJ2-7	CASSLVETGLHEQYF
TRBV6-5	12	TRBJ1-2	CASSPDSYGYTF
TRBV7-3	13	TRBJ2-2	CASKWGAAGELFF
TRBV6-1	14	TRBJ2-2	CASSETIDSGELFF
TRBV21-1	10	TRBJ2-7	CAPGSQKQYF
TRBV28	18	TRBJ2-7	CASSLKPSWAGSTYEQYF
TRBV27	16	TRBJ2-1	CASSLWTGGPYNEQFF
TRBV28	14	TRBJ2-2	CASRLAGGIGELFF
TRBV28	16	TRBJ2-3	CASSLPQGIGPDTQYF
TRBV4-1	16	TRBJ1-4	CASTPSLIITNEKLFF
TRBV28	18	TRBJ2-2	CASSSMPGQGLNTGELFF
TRBV7-3	15	TRBJ2-7	CASSKKTGVPYEQYF